These 5 T cell receptor beta chains share one sample of origin, sequenced in a study of T cell clones after liver transplantation. Assay: immunoSEQ multiplex PCR; the TCRdb copy retains only in-frame clones and omits some. The repertoire holds about 70,000 clones, with approximately 80% as singletons. The material sequenced was CD4+ T cells from blood, taken 12 months after liver transplant. The receptors come from a human patient who received a liver transplant. Some T cells may be supplied by the graft donor.

The chain links TRBV5-1 to TRBJ2-1, with unresolved D. V was trimmed by 0 bases and J by 5 bases, leaving 6 bases between them. Germline lookup yields CDR1 SGHRS and CDR2 YFSETQ. The CDR3 runs 13 residues. The CDR3 DNA follows: TGCGCCAGCAGCTTGGTGGCGAACAATGAGCAGTTCTTC. Amino acid sequence: CASSLVANNEQFF.

The genes are TRBV6-5 and TRBJ1-1; 7 nucleotides align to TRBD1. The CDR3 spans 14 residues. Germline V CDR1 and CDR2: MNHEY, SVGAGI. Unmatched junction bases numbered 14, after V lost 5 bases and J lost 11 bases. CDR3 in DNA: TGTGCCAGCAGTCCAGCCAACCGTGGGACAGCGGCTTTCTTT. The encoded protein is CASSPANRGTAAFF.

The sample holds a few counts of this clone. The chain carries TRBV2 and TRBJ2-1; D not certain. V was clipped by 8 bases and J by 3 bases, with 5 bases between them. CDR1 is SNHLY, CDR2 FYNNEI, per germline. The CDR3 sequence is 11 residues long. CDR3 nucleotides: TGTGCCAGCCTAGACTACAATGAGCAGTTCTTC. Translating it yields CASLDYNEQFF.

The chain is built from TRBV7-2 and TRBJ2-5; perhaps TRBD2 as D (6 bases). The germline gives CDR1 SGHTA, CDR2 FQGNSA. The CDR3 contains 15 residues. Trimming cost V 7 bases and J 1 base, with 16 bases left between them. CDR3 sequence reads: CASMPGVAAQETQYF. The DNA of the CDR3 is TGTGCCAGCATGCCGGGGGTAGCGGCCCAAGAGACCCAGTACTTC.

The chain carries TRBV28 and TRBJ1-3, with 7 nucleotides matching TRBD1. Germline assignment: CDR1 MDHEN and CDR2 SYDVKM. The V segment lost 5 bases and the J segment 2 bases; nucleotides outside the gene matches: 6. The CDR3 extends over 15 amino acids. DNA for the CDR3: TGTGCCAGCAGTCCCATCCAGGGGGCTGGAAACACCATATATTTT. Its protein product is CASSPIQGAGNTIYF.